This TCR beta chain was sequenced in a study of T cells after yellow fever vaccination. Findings and caveats of the study: Repertoires sorted by FACS could include abundant clonotypes that are contaminants from the bulk population. Although most clonotypes did not, a small share appeared in both CD4 and CD8 compartments.

This clonotype was seen at least ten times. Its antigen is undetermined. For TCR, cDNA came from 5'RACE template switching, which added a universal primer site and UMIs. TCRdb re-derived calls from the 5' RACE reads in MiXCR, one entry per CDR3 protein. The sample has some 260,000 distinct CDR3 sequences; roughly 5.6% are singletons. The CDR3 has 13 residues. Germline CDR1 and CDR2: GTSNPN and SVGIG (reference sequence). V was clipped by 4 bases and J by 7 bases; unmatched bases: 8. V is TRBV30 and J is TRBJ1-2; 8 nucleotides align to TRBD1. This sequence was found in a man younger than 30 who received the YFV17D yellow fever vaccine. The material was CD4+ T cells sorted from PBMCs, obtained on the day of the yellow fever booster vaccination. The CDR3 DNA sequence: TGTGCCTGGAAAAGGGACAGGCCAGGTGGCTACACCTTC. Protein product: CAWKRDRPGGYTF.